This TCR beta chain was obtained from a study of blood T cell repertoires in COVID-19. Whole-study context: Specimens from acute and convalescent COVID-19 originated in the United States, Italy and Spain. PBMCs, B-cell-depleted T cells, or T cells provided the cDNA or gDNA that made up the material.

Assay used: immunoSEQ multiplex PCR; TCRdb lists only in-frame clones, some missing. Of approximately 140,000 clones listed, approximately 90% were seen once; the top ten hold over 3.5%. V lost 5 bases, J lost 2 bases, and 15 bases lay in between. Per the germline V gene, CDR1 is SGHVS and CDR2 is FNYEAQ. CDR3 size: 16 residues. The TCR sequence derives from a woman in her sixties or seventies with active or convalescent COVID-19. This rearrangement joins TRBV7-6 to TRBJ2-2, with D possibly being TRBD1 (5 bases). The specimen was peripheral blood. This chain's CDR3 is CASSLMPRGNTGELFF. Here the CDR3 DNA reads TGTGCCAGCAGCCTCATGCCAAGGGGCAACACCGGGGAGCTGTTTTTT.